A single sample gave rise to the 17 T cell receptor beta chains below, sequenced in a study of PD-1 blockade in mismatch repair-deficient tumors. TCRdb's copy holds only in-frame clones and misses some; the assay was immunoSEQ multiplex PCR. Among tens of thousands of clones listed, roughly 80% were seen once. The sample consisted of peripheral blood, taken 44 weeks after starting pembrolizumab. These receptors were obtained from an adult with mismatch repair-deficient cancer.

V usage is TRBV29-1 and J usage is TRBJ2-2; D unclear. Trimming took off 6 bases at V and 1 base at J, with 9 bases between the two ends. The V gene's germline CDR1 is SQVTM and CDR2 ANQGSEA. The CDR3 loop spans 13 amino acids. The chain's CDR3 is CSVELENTGELFF. In DNA, the CDR3 is TGCAGCGTCGAATTGGAGAACACCGGGGAGCTGTTTTTT.

The J gene is TRBJ2-6, the V gene TRBV7-9; no definite D call. V shed 6 bases and J shed 0 bases, with 9 bases lying between them. Germline V CDR1 and CDR2: SEHNR, FQNEAQ (reference sequence). The CDR3 sequence is 15 residues long. The CDR3 protein is CASSKRFSGANVLTF. The CDR3 coding sequence is TGTGCCAGCAGTAAACGGTTCTCTGGGGCCAACGTCCTGACTTTC.

V is TRBV7-3 and J is TRBJ2-3; TRBD2 agrees at 9 bases. The CDR3 spans 17 residues. V shed 1 base, J shed 6 bases, and the junction held 11 bases outside the gene matches. Germline V CDR1 and CDR2: SGHTA, FQGTGA. The CDR3 region has the DNA TGTGCCAGCAGCTTAAATCGGGTTAGCGGGGGAGCCGATACGCAGTATTTT. Protein: CASSLNRVSGGADTQYF.

The genes are TRBV7-2 and TRBJ2-3, with TRBD2 matching over 10 bases. V trimming: 5 bases; J trimming: 8 bases; junction bases outside the gene matches: 13. Looked up from germline, CDR1 is SGHTA and CDR2 is FQGNSA. This CDR3 is 16 amino acids long. The CDR3: CASSVRLAGAGATQYF. CDR3 bases: TGTGCCAGCAGCGTACGACTAGCGGGTGCCGGGGCTACGCAGTATTTT.

This clone was detected only a few times. The rearrangement links TRBV29-1 to TRBJ1-1; D is unresolved. This CDR3 is 9 amino acids long. Trimming pared 5 bases from V and 6 bases from J, leaving 4 bases between. The germline CDR1 and CDR2 sequences are SQVTM and ANQGSEA. This CDR3 reads CSVSPEAFF. For the CDR3, the DNA is TGCAGCGTTAGCCCTGAAGCTTTCTTT.

The V and J genes are TRBV19 and TRBJ1-4, with D perhaps TRBD1 (5 bases). The CDR3 length is 14 residues. V was cut by 7 bases and J by 7 bases, with 16 bases left in between. Per the germline V gene, CDR1 is LNHDA and CDR2 is SQIVND (reference sequence). The CDR3 loop reads CASTDGRRGEKLFF. In DNA form, the CDR3 reads TGTGCCAGTACAGACGGGCGGAGGGGTGAAAAACTGTTTTTT.

This clone appeared a single time. The chain has TRBV9 and TRBJ1-1; 8 bases agree with TRBD1. There are 15 residues in the CDR3. Trimming took 3 bases from V and 1 from J; bases not matched to a gene: 5. From germline, CDR1 is SGDLS and CDR2 YYNGEE. Here the CDR3 reads CASSGGTGGNTEAFF. The CDR3 DNA reads as TGTGCCAGCAGCGGGGGGACAGGTGGGAACACTGAAGCTTTCTTT.

V and J are TRBV19 and TRBJ1-2; unclear D gene. The CDR3 runs 11 residues. Germline CDR1 and CDR2: LNHDA and SQIVND (reference sequence). Trimming pared 7 bases from V and 5 bases from J, leaving 8 bases between. CDR3 loop: CASTDWYGYTF. The DNA for the CDR3 is TGTGCCAGTACAGACTGGTATGGCTACACCTTC.

The table lists this clone with a count of one. CDR3 DNA sequence: TGTGCCAGTAAGCTAGCGGGCCTATCGAATGAGCAGTTCTTC. It codes for CASKLAGLSNEQFF. This chain connects TRBV19 to TRBJ2-1; 8 nucleotides line up with TRBD2. V trimming: 7 bases; J trimming: 7 bases; junction bases outside the gene matches: 9. Per germline, CDR1 LNHDA and CDR2 SQIVND (reference sequence). The CDR3 runs to 14 residues.

The sample holds a few counts of this clone. The rearrangement links TRBV7-6 to TRBJ2-6, with D uncertain. The CDR3 runs to 14 residues. CDR1 and CDR2 (germline): SGHVS, FNYEAQ. V was clipped by 4 bases and J by 2 bases, with 6 bases between them. The CDR3 DNA is TGTGCCAGCAGCTGGCTACCTGGGGCCAACGTCCTGACTTTC. Translated, it gives CASSWLPGANVLTF. The complete variable domain, with remaining parts taken from reference TRBV7-6 and TRBJ2-6, reads GAGVSQSPRYKVTKRGQDVALRCDPISGHVSLYWYRQALGQGPEFLTYFNYEAQQDKSGLPNDRFSAERPEGSISTLTIQRTEQRDSAMYRCASSWLPGANVLTFGAGSRLTVL.

This chain uses TRBV5-1 with TRBJ2-2, with D possibly being TRBD1 or TRBD2 (6 bases each). Per the germline V gene, CDR1 is SGHRS and CDR2 is YFSETQ. The CDR3 has 17 residues. Trimming removed 0 bases from V and 4 bases from J, with 16 bases in between. In DNA, the CDR3 is TGCGCCAGCAGCTTGGACCGGGGGCCAGGGGCCACCGGGGAGCTGTTTTTT. Amino acids: CASSLDRGPGATGELFF.

The rearrangement uses TRBV19 and TRBJ2-1; 11 bases are a match to TRBD2. Germline assignment: CDR1 LNHDA and CDR2 SQIVND (reference sequence). J was trimmed by 7 bases and V by 4 bases; bases with no gene match: 3. This CDR3 contains 14 residues. CDR3 sequence: CASSTLAGANEQFF. The CDR3 DNA reads as TGTGCCAGTAGTACACTAGCGGGAGCTAATGAGCAGTTCTTC. The whole variable domain, filled in from reference TRBV19 and TRBJ2-1, reads DGGITQSPKYLFRKEGQNVTLSCEQNLNHDAMYWYRQDPGQGLRLIYYSQIVNDFQKGDIAEGYSVSREKKESFPLTVTSAQKNPTAFYLCASSTLAGANEQFFGPGTRLTVL.

This sequence joins TRBV7-8 and TRBJ2-1, with TRBD2 identical over 7 bases. CDR3 size: 22 residues. CDR1 and CDR2 from the germline V gene are SGHVS and FQNEAQ. Germline trimming cut 4 bases from V and 0 bases from J; bases unmatched to any gene: 24. CDR3 residues: CASSSPDQRLADVRPSYNEQFF. CDR3 in DNA: TGTGCCAGCAGCTCTCCCGATCAGAGACTAGCAGACGTCCGACCCTCCTACAATGAGCAGTTCTTC.

This chain connects TRBV13 to TRBJ2-7; 12 bases are shared with TRBD2. CDR1 and CDR2 from the germline V gene are PRHDT and FYEKMQ (reference sequence). CDR3 size: 16 residues. The junction had 3 bases not matched to a gene; V was cut back by 0 bases and J by 3 bases. The CDR3 DNA sequence: TGTGCCAGCAGCTTAGGCCTAGCGGGAGGGATCTACGAGCAGTACTTC. This gives the protein CASSLGLAGGIYEQYF.

The chain recombines TRBV10-3 with TRBJ1-5, with D unclear. V was trimmed by 0 bases and J by 7 bases, leaving 10 bases between them. Germline lookup yields CDR1 ENHRY and CDR2 SYGVKD. This CDR3 has 14 amino acids. CDR3 coding DNA: TGTGCCATCAGTGAGTCGACGGGTCGGCAGCCCCAGCATTTT. This codes for CAISESTGRQPQHF.

The rearrangement joins TRBV11-2 to TRBJ2-1, with D possibly being TRBD2 (6 bases). The CDR3 contains 13 residues. Trimming left V 2 bases short and J 7 bases short, with 9 bases between. The germline CDR1 and CDR2 sequences are SGHAT and FQNNGV. The CDR3 DNA reads TGTGCCAGCAGCTTATTCGGGAGAAATGAGCAGTTCTTC. Its translation: CASSLFGRNEQFF.

This clone is a singleton in its sample. The V and J genes are TRBV4-3 and TRBJ1-1; D might be TRBD1 (5 bases). The CDR3 totals 14 residues. Trimming took 0 bases from V and 5 from J, leaving 10 bases between them. The V gene's germline CDR1 is LGHNA and CDR2 YSLEER. CDR3 sequence: CASSQELRGTEAFF. CDR3 nucleotides: TGCGCCAGCAGCCAAGAACTCCGGGGGACTGAAGCTTTCTTT.